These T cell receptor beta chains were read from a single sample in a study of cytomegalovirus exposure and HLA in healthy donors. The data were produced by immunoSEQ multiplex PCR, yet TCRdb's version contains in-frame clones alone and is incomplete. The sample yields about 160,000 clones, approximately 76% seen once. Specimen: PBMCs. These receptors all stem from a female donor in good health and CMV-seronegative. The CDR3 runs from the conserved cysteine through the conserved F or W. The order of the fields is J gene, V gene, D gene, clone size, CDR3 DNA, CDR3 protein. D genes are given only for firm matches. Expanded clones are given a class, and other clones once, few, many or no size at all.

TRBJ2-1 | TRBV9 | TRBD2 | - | TGTGCCAGCAGCTTCGGGACTAGCGGGAGTGTCTCCTACAATGAGCAGTTCTTC | CASSFGTSGSVSYNEQFF
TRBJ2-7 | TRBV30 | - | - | TGTGCCTGGAGTGTCGGCGGACAGTCCTACGAGCAGTACTTC | CAWSVGGQSYEQYF
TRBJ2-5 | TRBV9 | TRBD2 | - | TGTGCCAGCAAGGAAGGACTAGCGGGGGAAGAGACCCAGTACTTC | CASKEGLAGEETQYF
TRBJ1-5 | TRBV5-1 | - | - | TGCGCCAGCAGCTTAGAGTCAGAGGGTCAGCCCCAGCATTTT | CASSLESEGQPQHF
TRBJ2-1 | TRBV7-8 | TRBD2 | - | TGTGCCAGCAGCTTAGGACTAGCTAGCGCTGGGGGCAATGAGCAGTTCTTC | CASSLGLASAGGNEQFF
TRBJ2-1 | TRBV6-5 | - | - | TGTGCCAGCAGTTACGGGGGGGGCCCCTACAATGAGCAGTTCTTC | CASSYGGGPYNEQFF
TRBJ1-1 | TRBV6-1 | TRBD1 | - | TGTGCCAGACCCGGGACAGAATCCTCCGACACTGAAGCTTTCTTT | CARPGTESSDTEAFF
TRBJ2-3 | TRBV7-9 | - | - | TGTGCCAGCAGCTCTGTGGGCCTCGCCCGCACAGATACGCAGTATTTT | CASSSVGLARTDTQYF
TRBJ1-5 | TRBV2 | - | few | TGTGCCAGTTCGATAGGGGGCAATCAGCCCCAGCATTTT | CASSIGGNQPQHF
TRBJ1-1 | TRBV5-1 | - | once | TGCGCCAGCAGCTTGGCCGGTAGGAGTCGGAACACTGAAGCTTTCTTT | CASSLAGRSRNTEAFF
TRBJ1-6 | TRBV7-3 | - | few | TGTGCCAGCAGCTTAGACGCAGGGGCGAGTTCACCCCTCCACTTT | CASSLDAGASSPLHF
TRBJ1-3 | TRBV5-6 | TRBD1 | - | TGTGCCAGCAGCTGGACAGGGGATTTGCATGGAAACACCATATATTTT | CASSWTGDLHGNTIYF
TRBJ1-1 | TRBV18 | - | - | TGTGCCAGCTCACCACCTCCGGGGGTAGCCACTGAAGCTTTCTTT | CASSPPPGVATEAFF
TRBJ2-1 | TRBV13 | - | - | TGTGCCAGCAGCTTAGTAGCCTCCTACAATGAGCAGTTCTTC | CASSLVASYNEQFF
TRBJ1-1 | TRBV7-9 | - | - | TGTGCCAGCAGCTTAAGTTCAGGGGTGAATAGTCCGAACACTGAAGCTTTCTTT | CASSLSSGVNSPNTEAFF
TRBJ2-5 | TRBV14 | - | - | TGTGCCAGCAGCCAAGAAAGGCGGGCTGGACAAGAGACCCAGTACTTC | CASSQERRAGQETQYF
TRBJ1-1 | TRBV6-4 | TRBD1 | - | TGTGCCAGCAGCGTGGACAGGTCAAACACTGAAGCTTTCTTT | CASSVDRSNTEAFF
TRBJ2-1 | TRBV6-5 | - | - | TGTGCCAGCAGTTACTCGAACAAGGGGGAGCAGTTCTTC | CASSYSNKGEQFF